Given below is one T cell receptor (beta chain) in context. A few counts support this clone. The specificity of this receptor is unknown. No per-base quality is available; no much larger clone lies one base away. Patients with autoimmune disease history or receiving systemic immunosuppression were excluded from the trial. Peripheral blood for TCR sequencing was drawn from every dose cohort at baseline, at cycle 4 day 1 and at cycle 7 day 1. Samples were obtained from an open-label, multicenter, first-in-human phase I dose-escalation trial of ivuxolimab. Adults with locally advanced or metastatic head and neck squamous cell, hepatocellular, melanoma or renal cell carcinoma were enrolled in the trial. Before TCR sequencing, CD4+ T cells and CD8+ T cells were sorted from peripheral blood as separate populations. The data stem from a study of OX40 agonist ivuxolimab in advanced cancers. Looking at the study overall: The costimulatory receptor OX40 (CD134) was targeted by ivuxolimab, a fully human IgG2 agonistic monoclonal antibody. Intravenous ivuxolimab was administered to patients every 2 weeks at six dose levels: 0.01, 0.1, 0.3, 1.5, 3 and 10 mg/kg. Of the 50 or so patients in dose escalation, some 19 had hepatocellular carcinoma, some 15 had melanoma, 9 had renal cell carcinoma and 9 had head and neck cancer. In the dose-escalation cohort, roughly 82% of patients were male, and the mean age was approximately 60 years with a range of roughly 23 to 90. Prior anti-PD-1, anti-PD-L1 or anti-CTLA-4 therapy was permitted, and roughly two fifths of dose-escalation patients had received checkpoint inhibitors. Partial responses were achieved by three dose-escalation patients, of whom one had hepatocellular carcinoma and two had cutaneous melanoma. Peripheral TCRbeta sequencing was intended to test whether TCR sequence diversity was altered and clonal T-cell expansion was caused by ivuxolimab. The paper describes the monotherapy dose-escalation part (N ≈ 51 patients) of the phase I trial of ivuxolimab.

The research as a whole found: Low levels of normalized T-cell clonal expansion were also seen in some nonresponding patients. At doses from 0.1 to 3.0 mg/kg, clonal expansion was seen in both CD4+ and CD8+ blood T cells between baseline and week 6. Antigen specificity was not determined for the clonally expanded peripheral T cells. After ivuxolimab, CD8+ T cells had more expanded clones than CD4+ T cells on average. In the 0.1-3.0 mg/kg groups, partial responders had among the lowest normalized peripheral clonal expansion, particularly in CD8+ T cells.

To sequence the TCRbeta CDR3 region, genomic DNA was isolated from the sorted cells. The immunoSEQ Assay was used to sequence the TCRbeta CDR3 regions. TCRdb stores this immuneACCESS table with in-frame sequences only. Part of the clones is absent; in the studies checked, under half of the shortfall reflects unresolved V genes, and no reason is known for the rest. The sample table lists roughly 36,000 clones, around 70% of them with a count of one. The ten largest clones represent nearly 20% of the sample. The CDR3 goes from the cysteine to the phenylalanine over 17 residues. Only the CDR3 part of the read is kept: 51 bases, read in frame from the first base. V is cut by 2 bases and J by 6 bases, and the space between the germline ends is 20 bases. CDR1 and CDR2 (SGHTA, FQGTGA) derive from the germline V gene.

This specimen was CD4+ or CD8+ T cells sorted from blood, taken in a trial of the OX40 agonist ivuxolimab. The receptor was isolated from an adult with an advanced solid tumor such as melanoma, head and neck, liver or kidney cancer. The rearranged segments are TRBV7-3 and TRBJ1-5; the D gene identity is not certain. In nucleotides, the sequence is TGTGCCAGCAGCTTATTTCGTCGGCCCTACGGCGGTCAGCCCCAGCATTTT. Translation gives CASSLFRRPYGGQPQHF. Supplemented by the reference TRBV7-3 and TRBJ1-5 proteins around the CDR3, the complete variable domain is GAGVSQTPSNKVTEKGKYVELRCDPISGHTALYWYRQSLGQGPEFLIYFQGTGAADDSGLPNDRFFAVRPEGSVSTLKIQRTERGDSAVYLCASSLFRRPYGGQPQHFGDGTRLSIL.